The rows below give T cell receptor beta chains drawn from one sample of a study of blood T cell repertoires in COVID-19. Clones were read by immunoSEQ multiplex PCR, and TCRdb kept only the in-frame ones, dropping some. Here the sample spans some 300,000 clones, around 90% being singletons. Material for sequencing was PBMCs or T cells enriched from blood (not recorded which). These receptors all come from a woman in her twenties or thirties who had recovered from COVID-19. Both conserved end residues are part of each CDR3. The D gene is left open where the match is weak. Only part of the rows carry a size: once, few, many, or a class if the clone is expanded.

TRBJ2-5 - TRBV7-2 - CASSLDSQETQYF TGTGCCAGCAGCTTAGACTCCCAAGAGACCCAGTACTTC
TRBJ2-7 TRBD1 TRBV5-6 once CASSLGQGEHEQYF TGTGCCAGCAGCTTGGGACAGGGGGAGCACGAGCAGTACTTC
TRBJ1-2 - TRBV12-3/TRBV12-4 - CASSFVQAHGYTF TGTGCCAGCAGTTTCGTTCAAGCCCATGGCTACACCTTC
TRBJ2-2 - TRBV5-1 - CASSPGGFNTGELFF TGCGCCAGCAGCCCCGGGGGTTTTAACACCGGGGAGCTGTTTTTT
TRBJ2-5 TRBD1 TRBV27 - CASSLLWQGAWETQYF TGTGCCAGCAGTTTATTGTGGCAGGGGGCATGGGAGACCCAGTACTTC
TRBJ2-1 TRBD1 TRBV24-1 - CATSDYPTGFNEQFF TGTGCCACCAGTGATTACCCGACAGGGTTCAATGAGCAGTTCTTC
TRBJ2-7 - TRBV5-1 - CASSLTQGVDEQYF TGCGCCAGCAGCTTAACACAGGGTGTCGACGAGCAGTACTTC
TRBJ2-7 TRBD1 TRBV30 - CAWSGLQGALVPVEQYF TGTGCCTGGAGTGGCCTACAGGGGGCGCTAGTCCCGGTCGAGCAGTACTTC
TRBJ1-6 - TRBV9 - CASSPRTALVANSPLHF TGTGCCAGCAGCCCACGGACCGCCCTGGTAGCGAATTCACCCCTCCACTTT
TRBJ1-1 TRBD1 TRBV3-1/TRBV3-2 - CASSGGDRGHTEAFF TGTGCCAGCAGCGGTGGCGACAGGGGGCACACTGAAGCTTTCTTT
TRBJ1-6 - TRBV27 - CASSLVTDSPLHF TGTGCCAGCAGTTTGGTGACAGATTCACCCCTCCACTTT
TRBJ1-1 - TRBV5-5 - CASSFLGELTEAFF TGTGCCAGCAGCTTCCTAGGGGAACTTACTGAAGCTTTCTTT
TRBJ1-3 TRBD1 TRBV6-5 - CASSYRRGLAGNTIYF TGTGCCAGCAGTTACCGCAGGGGGCTAGCTGGAAACACCATATATTTT
TRBJ1-4 - TRBV7-9 - CASSRSGANEKLFF TGTGCCAGCAGTAGGTCGGGGGCTAATGAAAAACTGTTTTTT
TRBJ2-2 - TRBV9 - CASSVAQTGELFF TGTGCCAGCAGCGTGGCACAGACCGGGGAGCTGTTTTTT
TRBJ2-3 - TRBV30 - CAWSVRGKSSTTQYF TGTGCCTGGAGTGTCCGCGGCAAATCATCAACTACGCAGTATTTT
TRBJ1-6 - TRBV10-3 - CATSWDTYNSPLHF TGTGCCACCAGCTGGGACACCTATAATTCACCCCTCCACTTT
TRBJ2-7 - TRBV7-6 - CASSLGGGNTYEQYF TGTGCCAGCAGCTTAGGGGGAGGCAACACCTACGAGCAGTACTTC
TRBJ1-1 TRBD1 TRBV11-2 - CASSSYRDRGLKDTEAFF TGTGCCAGCAGCTCTTATCGGGACAGGGGGCTTAAGGACACTGAAGCTTTCTTT
TRBJ1-5 TRBD1 TRBV27 - CASSFLVLDRVGQPQHF TGTGCCAGCAGTTTTTTAGTGTTAGACAGGGTAGGACAGCCCCAGCATTTT
TRBJ2-7 TRBD1 TRBV27 once CASSLTGNSYEQYF TGTGCCAGCAGTCTGACAGGGAATTCCTACGAGCAGTACTTC
TRBJ1-5 - TRBV27 - CASSLGAHSNQPQHF TGTGCCAGCAGTTTAGGGGCTCATAGCAATCAGCCCCAGCATTTT
TRBJ2-3 TRBD1 TRBV27 - CAGGDRGGTDTQYF TGTGCCGGAGGAGACAGGGGTGGGACAGATACGCAGTATTTT
TRBJ2-3 TRBD2 TRBV28 - CASPASGKVDTQYF TGTGCCAGTCCCGCTAGCGGGAAGGTAGATACGCAGTATTTT
TRBJ2-7 TRBD2 TRBV7-2 - CASSQIGGGLGEQYF TGTGCCAGCAGCCAGATTGGGGGGGGACTGGGCGAGCAGTACTTC
TRBJ1-2 - TRBV6-4 - CASSVSPGYGYTF TGTGCCAGCAGCGTCTCCCCGGGGTATGGCTACACCTTC
TRBJ1-5 - TRBV27 - CASSLRGMVNQPQHF TGTGCCAGCAGTTTACGGGGGATGGTCAATCAGCCCCAGCATTTT
TRBJ1-1 - TRBV7-9 - CASSRGTGGGTEAFF TGTGCCAGCAGTAGAGGGACGGGAGGAGGCACTGAAGCTTTCTTT
TRBJ2-7 TRBD2 TRBV7-2 - CASSFPLAGGLYEQYF TGTGCCAGCAGCTTCCCCTTAGCGGGAGGCCTTTACGAGCAGTACTTC
TRBJ1-6 - TRBV4-1 few CASSLVGEAGSSYNSPLHF TGCGCCAGCAGCTTGGTTGGAGAGGCTGGGAGCTCCTATAATTCACCCCTCCACTTT
TRBJ2-3 TRBD1 TRBV24-1 - CATSDSGQGSTDTQYF TGTGCCACCAGTGATTCCGGACAGGGGAGCACAGATACGCAGTATTTT
TRBJ1-2 - TRBV5-4 - CASSFRGGNGYTF TGTGCCAGCAGTTTCCGCGGGGGGAATGGCTACACCTTC
TRBJ1-6 - TRBV19 - CASSLRGSYNSPLHF TGTGCCAGTAGCCTCAGGGGTTCCTATAATTCACCCCTCCACTTT
TRBJ2-1 TRBD2 TRBV7-3 - CASSLSGGASEQFF TGTGCCAGCAGCCTAAGCGGGGGGGCCTCTGAGCAGTTCTTC
TRBJ2-2 - TRBV5-1 - CASSLGQGRWAGELFF TGCGCCAGCAGCTTGGGGCAGGGGCGATGGGCCGGGGAGCTGTTTTTT
TRBJ1-6 TRBD1 TRBV7-2 - CASSHRFKDRAGNSPLHF TGTGCCAGCAGCCATCGATTCAAAGACAGGGCGGGTAATTCACCCCTCCACTTT
TRBJ1-2 TRBD1 TRBV7-8 - CASSLGFRGQGYTF TGTGCCAGCAGCTTAGGTTTCAGGGGGCAAGGCTACACCTTC
TRBJ2-1 - TRBV27 - CASSLSRGYNEQFF TGTGCCAGCAGTTTAAGTCGGGGATACAATGAGCAGTTCTTC
TRBJ1-1 - TRBV18 - CASSPTVWDTEAFF TGTGCCAGCTCACCGACAGTTTGGGACACTGAAGCTTTCTTT
TRBJ1-1 - TRBV29-1 - CSAVEAMNTEAFF TGCAGCGCCGTAGAAGCTATGAACACTGAAGCTTTCTTT
TRBJ2-2 - TRBV7-9 - CASSLVRGGELFF TGTGCCAGCAGCTTAGTGCGGGGCGGGGAGCTGTTTTTT
TRBJ2-3 TRBD2 TRBV5-4 - CASSLTGGPSTDTQYF TGTGCCAGCAGCTTGACGGGAGGGCCGAGTACAGATACGCAGTATTTT
TRBJ2-7 - TRBV29-1 - CSVGVGDYEQYF TGCAGCGTTGGAGTCGGGGACTACGAGCAGTACTTC
TRBJ2-2 - TRBV28 - CASSPLKSGVPGELFF TGTGCCAGCAGTCCACTAAAATCAGGGGTCCCCGGGGAGCTGTTTTTT
TRBJ1-2 TRBD1 TRBV5-1 few CASSLGTGPGYTF TGCGCCAGCAGCTTGGGGACAGGGCCTGGCTACACCTTC
TRBJ1-2 TRBD1 TRBV30 - CAWSPTGDYGYTF TGTGCCTGGAGCCCTACAGGGGACTATGGCTACACCTTC
TRBJ2-2 TRBD1 TRBV4-1 - CASSQRGAGGANTGELFF TGCGCCAGCAGCCAAAGAGGGGCAGGGGGCGCGAACACCGGGGAGCTGTTTTTT
TRBJ1-1 TRBD1 TRBV6-2/TRBV6-3 once CASSRGTGANTEAFF TGTGCCAGCAGTCGTGGAACAGGGGCGAACACTGAAGCTTTCTTT
TRBJ1-2 TRBD1 TRBV5-1 - CASSKTGTESGYTF TGCGCCAGCAGTAAGACCGGGACAGAAAGTGGCTACACCTTC
TRBJ2-1 - TRBV9 - CASSVSKTGKNEQFF TGTGCCAGCAGCGTAAGTAAAACAGGGAAAAATGAGCAGTTCTTC
TRBJ1-1 TRBD1 TRBV7-2 - CASSSQVQGLNTEAFF TGTGCCAGCAGCTCACAGGTACAGGGGTTGAACACTGAAGCTTTCTTT
TRBJ2-5 TRBD2 TRBV5-1 - CASKPGGDQETQYF TGCGCCAGCAAACCCGGGGGGGACCAAGAGACCCAGTACTTC
TRBJ2-5 - TRBV13 once CASSLGPSWETQYF TGTGCCAGCAGCCTGGGCCCCTCGTGGGAGACCCAGTACTTC
TRBJ2-1 - TRBV6-2/TRBV6-3 - CASSYSIGREQSEIPYNEQFF TGTGCCAGCAGTTACTCCATCGGACGGGAACAATCCGAGATCCCCTACAATGAGCAGTTCTTC
TRBJ1-4 TRBD1 TRBV10-3 - CAIGTPQGAVEKLFF TGTGCCATCGGGACCCCTCAGGGGGCGGTTGAAAAACTGTTTTTT
TRBJ2-1 - TRBV11-1 - CASSLAAGFEYNEQFF TGTGCCAGCAGCTTAGCAGCAGGGTTTGAGTACAATGAGCAGTTCTTC
TRBJ1-2 TRBD1 TRBV29-1 - CSVAGQTRIGYTF TGCAGCGTTGCGGGACAGACGCGAATCGGCTACACCTTC
TRBJ1-1 - TRBV27 - CAIDDQGALNTEAFF TGTGCCATCGACGACCAGGGCGCTTTGAACACTGAAGCTTTCTTT
TRBJ2-1 TRBD2 TRBV19 - CASSIEWSSGNDEQFF TGTGCCAGTAGTATAGAGTGGTCTAGCGGGAATGATGAGCAGTTCTTC